The source of this TCR beta chain is a study of blood T cell repertoires in COVID-19. Trimming removed 7 bases from V and 0 bases from J, with 19 bases in between. The germline gives CDR1 SQVTM, CDR2 ANQGSEA. The CDR3 spans 16 residues. Assay: immunoSEQ multiplex PCR; the TCRdb copy retains only in-frame clones and omits some. The sample consists of under 30,000 clones, roughly 84% of them appearing once. The sequence derives from a human donor in a cohort sampled during active COVID-19. The sequenced material came from peripheral blood. This chain links TRBV29-1 with TRBJ2-1; tentatively, D is TRBD2 (6 bases). The CDR3 DNA reads TGCAGCGCTCAAGGGACTTCTTATTTCTCCTACAATGAGCAGTTCTTC. This sequence encodes CSAQGTSYFSYNEQFF.